The TCR beta chain under discussion was sequenced for a study of cytomegalovirus exposure and HLA in healthy donors. Study details: Across about 400 genotyped donors, 81% landed in the Caucasian-associated ancestry cluster. Overall study findings and caveats: In a later analysis, TCR beta V- and J-gene trimming was associated with a missense DCLRE1C variant. A few of the chains that were CMV-associated were confirmed in vitro to be specific for CMV antigens. Cytomegalovirus status was reportedly diagnosed by the classifier with high sensitivity and specificity.

A note on this clone: Its antigen is currently unknown.

This PCR relied on a set of 60 Vbeta primers and 13 Jbeta primers. The data were produced by immunoSEQ multiplex PCR, yet TCRdb's version contains in-frame clones alone and is incomplete. The sample records about 140,000 clones, just under 85% being singletons. Germline CDR1 and CDR2: MDHEN and SYDVKM. Trimming at V came to 1 base and at J to 0 bases, leaving 2 bases not matched to a gene. The length of the CDR3 is 15 residues. The sample consisted of PBMCs. The chain uses TRBV28 and TRBJ1-1, with 7 bases that match TRBD1. This sequence originates from a woman aged 60-75 years in good health and CMV-seropositive. The CDR3 loop reads CASSLFGQVNTEAFF. For the CDR3, the DNA is TGTGCCAGCAGTTTATTTGGACAGGTGAACACTGAAGCTTTCTTT.